The source of this TCR beta chain is a study of blood T cell repertoires in COVID-19. Germline V gene sequence: CDR1 SGHNT, CDR2 YYREEE (reference sequence). The CDR3 runs 13 residues. V was shortened by 4 bases and J by 2 bases, with 9 bases between the two germline ends. This clone was counted a single time. Repertoires were generated with immunoSEQ multiplex PCR, while TCRdb's copy carries only in-frame clones and drops some. The data hold more than 100,000 clones, with 87% observed a single time. The genes are TRBV5-4 and TRBJ1-1; D is possibly TRBD1 (5 bases). The sequence was collected from a man aged 45 to 65 in a cohort sampled during active COVID-19. Sequencing was carried out using peripheral blood. CDR3 sequence reads: CASSRQLNTEAFF. The CDR3 DNA follows: TGTGCCAGCAGCAGACAGCTAAACACTGAAGCTTTCTTT.